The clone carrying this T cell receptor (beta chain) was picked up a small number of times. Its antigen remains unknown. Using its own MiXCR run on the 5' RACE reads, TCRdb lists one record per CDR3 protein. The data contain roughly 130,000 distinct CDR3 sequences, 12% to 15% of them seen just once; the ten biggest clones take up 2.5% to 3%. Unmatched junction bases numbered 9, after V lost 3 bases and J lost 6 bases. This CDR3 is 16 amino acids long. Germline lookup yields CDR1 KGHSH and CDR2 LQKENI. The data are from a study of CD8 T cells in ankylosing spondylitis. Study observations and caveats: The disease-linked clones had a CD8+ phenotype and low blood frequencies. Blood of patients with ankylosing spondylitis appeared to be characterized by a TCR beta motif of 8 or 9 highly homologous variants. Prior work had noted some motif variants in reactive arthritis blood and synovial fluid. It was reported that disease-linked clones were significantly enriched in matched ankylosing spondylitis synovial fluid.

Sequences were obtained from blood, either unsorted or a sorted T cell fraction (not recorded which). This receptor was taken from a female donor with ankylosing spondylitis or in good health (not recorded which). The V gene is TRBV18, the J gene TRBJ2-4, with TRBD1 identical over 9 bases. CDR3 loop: CASSPVGGQGLNIQYF. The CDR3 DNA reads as TGTGCCAGCTCACCGGTTGGGGGACAGGGATTAAACATTCAGTACTTC.